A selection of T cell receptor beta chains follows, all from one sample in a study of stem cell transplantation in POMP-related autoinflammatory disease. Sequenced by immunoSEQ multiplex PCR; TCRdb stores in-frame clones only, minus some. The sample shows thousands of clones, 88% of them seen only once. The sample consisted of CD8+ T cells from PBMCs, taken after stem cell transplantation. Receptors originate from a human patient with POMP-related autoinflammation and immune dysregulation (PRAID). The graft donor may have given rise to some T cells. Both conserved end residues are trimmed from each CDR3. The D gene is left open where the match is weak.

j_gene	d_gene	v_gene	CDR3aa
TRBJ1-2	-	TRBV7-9	ASNPQGVVDGYT
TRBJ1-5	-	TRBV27	ASSLGSNQPQH
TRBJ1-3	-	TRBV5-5	ASSYPGAGNTIY
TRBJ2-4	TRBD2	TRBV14	ASSPAGGTQY
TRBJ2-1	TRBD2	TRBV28	ASSSPVLAGRNEQF
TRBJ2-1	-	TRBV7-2	ASSLGRAPGLNEQF
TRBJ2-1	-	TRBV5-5	ASSLDPYNEQF
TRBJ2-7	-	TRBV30	AWTEGTSYEQY
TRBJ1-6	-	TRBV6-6	ASSPGHPSSYNSPLH
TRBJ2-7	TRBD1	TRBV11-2	ASSLGGQGKHEQY
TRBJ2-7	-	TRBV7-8	ASSPDSPLYYEQY
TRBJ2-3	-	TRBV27	ASSLGGFSTDTQY
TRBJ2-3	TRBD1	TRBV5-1	ASSLLTGGIDTQY
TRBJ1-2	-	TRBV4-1	ASSQVPRSLYGYT
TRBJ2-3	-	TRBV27	ASSLLAAGDTQY
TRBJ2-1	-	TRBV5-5	ASSFPGNNEQF
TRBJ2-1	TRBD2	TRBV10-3	AISDPGLAGGYNEQF
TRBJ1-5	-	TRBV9	ASSVGGDSQPQH
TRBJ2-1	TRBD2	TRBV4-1	ASSQDDAGVSYNEQF
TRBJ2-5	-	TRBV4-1	ASSQGPGTAIQTQY
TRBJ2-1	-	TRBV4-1	ASSQVSAVSYNEQF
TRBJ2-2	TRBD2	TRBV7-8	ASSFSGSYTGELF
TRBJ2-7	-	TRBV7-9	ASSNPGTFYEQY
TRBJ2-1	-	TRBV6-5	ASSYGWEDEQF
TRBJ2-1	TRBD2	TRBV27	ASSLRGDVYNEQF
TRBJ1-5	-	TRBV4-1	ASSQVLGPVQPQH
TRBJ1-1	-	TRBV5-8	ASSRVNEAF
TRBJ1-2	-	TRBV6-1	ASSEELGIRRNYGYT
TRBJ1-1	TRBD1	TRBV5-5	ASSFPGTGAAF
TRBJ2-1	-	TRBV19	ASSIGGEDVYEQF
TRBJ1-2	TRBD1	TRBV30	AWSSGQGRWFGYT
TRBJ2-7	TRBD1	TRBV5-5	ASSFPGQGFREQY
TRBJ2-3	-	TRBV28	ASSRQSTLTDTQY
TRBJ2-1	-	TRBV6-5	ASMGGRGHYNEQF
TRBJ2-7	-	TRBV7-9	ASSVQDSYEQY
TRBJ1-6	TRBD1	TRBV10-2	ASSEPRTGGHNSPLH
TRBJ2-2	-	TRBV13	ASSPVGGFTGELF
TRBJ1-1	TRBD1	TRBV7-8	ASSFGQGEAF
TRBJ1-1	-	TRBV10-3	AISEAVSGGTEAF
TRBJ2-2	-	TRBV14	ASSLDLNTGELF
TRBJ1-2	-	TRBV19	ASSPGLGAYGYT
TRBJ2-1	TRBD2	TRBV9	ASSPYGGRDYNEQF
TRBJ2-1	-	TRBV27	ASGFYNEQF
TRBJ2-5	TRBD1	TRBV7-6	ASSLNRGLQETQY
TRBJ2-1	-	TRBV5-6	ASSLGSSNEQF
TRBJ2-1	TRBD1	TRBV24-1	ATEGQGLDNEQF
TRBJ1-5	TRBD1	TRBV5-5	ASSPGSGQGWGWSNQPQH
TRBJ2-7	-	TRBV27	ASSLGPVFSYEQY
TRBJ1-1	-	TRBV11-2	ASSPAPWQVNLNTEAF
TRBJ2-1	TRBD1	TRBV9	ASSVQGTDYNEQF
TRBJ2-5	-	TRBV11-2	ASSLNGARWAQY
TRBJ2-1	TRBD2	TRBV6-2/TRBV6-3	ASSYGNSGGSSYNEQF
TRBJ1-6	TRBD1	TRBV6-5	ASSSEDREGSPLH